One and the same sample provided the 5 T cell receptor beta chains below, sequenced in a study of T cell repertoires in cytomegalovirus infection. Antigens for these TCRs are unknown. One entry per CDR3 protein, called by TCRdb with MiXCR from the reads. The data hold over 95,000 distinct CDR3 sequences, with roughly 30% observed a single time. Here the sequenced sample was CD8+ T cells from cultured PBMCs, taken from culture after CMV antigen stimulation. The receptors derive from a human donor in good health (CMV status not recorded). Some clones in this sample may be carry-over from other donors' samples.

The rearrangement joins TRBV28 to TRBJ2-4, with a possible D match to TRBD2 (6 bases). Germline values: CDR1 MDHEN, CDR2 SYDVKM. This CDR3 contains 16 residues. The V and J ends lost 6 bases and 8 bases respectively, with 23 bases between them. The CDR3 region is CASSLDLGGIRDIQYF. In nucleotides, the CDR3 is TGTGCCAGCAGCCTCGATCTTGGAGGGATTCGGGACATTCAGTACTTC.

This chain's CDR3 is CASSLDSVGEQFF. DNA of the CDR3: TGTGCCAGCAGCTTAGATTCGGTGGGTGAGCAGTTCTTC. The J gene is TRBJ2-1, the V gene TRBV11-1, with D hard to call. This CDR3 has 13 residues. Germline V gives CDR1 SGHAT, CDR2 FQDESV (reference sequence). The V gene lost 1 base and the J gene lost 9 bases, with 10 bases spanning the gap.

The chain recombines TRBV5-8 with TRBJ2-7, with D perhaps TRBD1 (6 bases). The germline V and J ends were trimmed by 0 bases and 3 bases, with 13 bases remaining between them. CDR3 length: 15 residues. Germline V gives CDR1 SGHTS, CDR2 YDEGEE. The CDR3 coding sequence is TGTGCCAGCAGCTTGGCCTGGGGACAAAACTACGAGCAGTACTTC. Amino acids: CASSLAWGQNYEQYF.

The V and J genes are TRBV9 and TRBJ2-1; D is perhaps TRBD1 (6 bases). This CDR3 has 14 residues. Germline loops: CDR1 SGDLS, CDR2 YYNGEE. Trimming took off 4 bases at V and 7 bases at J, with 15 bases between the two ends. The DNA of the CDR3 is TGTGCCAGCAGCCTGAGTAGCAGGGGAAATGAGCAGTTCTTC. It is translated as CASSLSSRGNEQFF.

CDR3: CASRDGRTEAFF. Written as DNA, the CDR3 is TGTGCCAGCAGAGACGGTCGCACTGAAGCTTTCTTT. The V call is TRBV27, the J call TRBJ1-1; D gene unclear. CDR1 is MNHEY and CDR2 is SMNVEV in the germline V gene (reference sequence). The CDR3 runs to 12 residues. Trimming pared 6 bases from V and 4 bases from J, leaving 9 bases between.